This T cell receptor (beta chain) came from a study of cytomegalovirus exposure and HLA in healthy donors. Researchers ran the PCR with 60 Vbeta and 13 Jbeta primers. Clones were read by immunoSEQ multiplex PCR, and TCRdb kept only the in-frame ones, dropping some. Of 130,000 or so clones detected, approximately 78% appear once; the ten largest clones hold more than 2.5%. The CDR3 contains 14 residues. V gave up 7 bases and J gave up 7 bases, with 20 bases separating them. The germline gives CDR1 MNHNS, CDR2 SASEGT. The receptor was derived from a man aged 18 to 30 in good health and CMV-seropositive. What was sequenced was PBMCs. The gene calls are TRBV6-1 and TRBJ2-7, with a weak D call TRBD1 (6 bases). CDR3 DNA: TGTGCCAGCATTCCACAGGGTCGGACGTGGGAGCAGTACTTC. It translates to CASIPQGRTWEQYF.